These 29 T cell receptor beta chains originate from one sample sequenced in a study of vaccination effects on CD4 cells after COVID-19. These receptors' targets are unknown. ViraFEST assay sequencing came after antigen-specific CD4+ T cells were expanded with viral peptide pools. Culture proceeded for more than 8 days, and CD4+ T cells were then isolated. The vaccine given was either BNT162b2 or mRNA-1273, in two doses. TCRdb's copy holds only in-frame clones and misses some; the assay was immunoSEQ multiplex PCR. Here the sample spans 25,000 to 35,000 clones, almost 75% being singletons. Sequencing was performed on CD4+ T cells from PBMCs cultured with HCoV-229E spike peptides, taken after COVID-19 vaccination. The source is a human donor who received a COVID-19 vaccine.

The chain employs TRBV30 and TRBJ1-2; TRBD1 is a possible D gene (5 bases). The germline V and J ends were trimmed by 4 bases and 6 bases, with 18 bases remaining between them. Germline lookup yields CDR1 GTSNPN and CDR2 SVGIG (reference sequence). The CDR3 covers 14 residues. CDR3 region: CAWTLRGGPDGYTF. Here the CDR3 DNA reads TGTGCCTGGACACTGAGGGGAGGTCCGGATGGCTACACCTTC.

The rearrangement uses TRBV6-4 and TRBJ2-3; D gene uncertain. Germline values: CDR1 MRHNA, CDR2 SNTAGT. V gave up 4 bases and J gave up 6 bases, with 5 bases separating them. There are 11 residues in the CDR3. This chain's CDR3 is CASSVGDTQYF. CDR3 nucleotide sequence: TGTGCCAGCAGTGTTGGGGATACGCAGTATTTT.

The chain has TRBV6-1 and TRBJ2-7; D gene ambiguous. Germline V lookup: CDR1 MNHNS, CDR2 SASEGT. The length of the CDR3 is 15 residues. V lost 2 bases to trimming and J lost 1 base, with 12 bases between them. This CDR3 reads CASSEIYGSSYEQYF. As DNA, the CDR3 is TGTGCCAGCAGTGAAATTTATGGCTCTTCCTACGAGCAGTACTTC.

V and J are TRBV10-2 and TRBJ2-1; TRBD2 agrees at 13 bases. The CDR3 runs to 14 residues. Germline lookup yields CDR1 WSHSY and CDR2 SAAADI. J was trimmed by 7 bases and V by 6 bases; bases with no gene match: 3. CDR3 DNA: TGCGCCAGCAGAGGGACTAGCGGGGCTAATGAGCAGTTCTTC. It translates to CASRGTSGANEQFF.

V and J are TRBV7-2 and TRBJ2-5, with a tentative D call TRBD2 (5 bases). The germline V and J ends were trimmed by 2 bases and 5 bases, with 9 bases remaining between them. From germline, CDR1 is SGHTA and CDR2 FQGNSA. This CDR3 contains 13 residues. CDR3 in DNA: TGTGCCAGCAGCTTATGGGCTAGCGAGACCCAGTACTTC. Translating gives CASSLWASETQYF.

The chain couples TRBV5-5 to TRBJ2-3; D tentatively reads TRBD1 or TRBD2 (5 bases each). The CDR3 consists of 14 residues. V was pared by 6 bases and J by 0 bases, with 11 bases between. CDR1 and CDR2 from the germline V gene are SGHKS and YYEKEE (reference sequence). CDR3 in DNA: TGTGCCAGCATCCGAGGGGAGAGCACAGATACGCAGTATTTT. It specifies CASIRGESTDTQYF.

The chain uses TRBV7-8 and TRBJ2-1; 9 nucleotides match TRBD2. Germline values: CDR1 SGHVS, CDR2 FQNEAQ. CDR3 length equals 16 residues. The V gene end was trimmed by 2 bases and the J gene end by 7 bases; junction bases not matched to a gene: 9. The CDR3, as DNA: TGTGCCAGCAGCTTAAGATCACTAGCGGGCCTTAATGAGCAGTTCTTC. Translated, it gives CASSLRSLAGLNEQFF.

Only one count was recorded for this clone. The CDR3 reads CATIFGGSYEQYF. The CDR3, as DNA: TGTGCCACCATCTTCGGTGGTTCCTACGAGCAGTACTTC. The chain couples TRBV28 to TRBJ2-7; D not certain. Germline V gene sequence: CDR1 MDHEN, CDR2 SYDVKM. The CDR3 consists of 13 residues. The V gene lost 10 bases and the J gene lost 1 base, with 14 bases spanning the gap.

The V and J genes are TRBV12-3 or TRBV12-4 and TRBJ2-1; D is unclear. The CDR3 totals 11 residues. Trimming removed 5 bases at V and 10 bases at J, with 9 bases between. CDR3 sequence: CASSLNKEQFF. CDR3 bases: TGTGCCAGCAGTCTGAATAAGGAGCAGTTCTTC.

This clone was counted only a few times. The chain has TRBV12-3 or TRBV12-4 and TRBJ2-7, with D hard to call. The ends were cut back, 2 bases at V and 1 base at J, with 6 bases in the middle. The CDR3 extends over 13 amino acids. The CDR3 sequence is CASSLNPSYEQYF. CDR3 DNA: TGTGCCAGCAGTTTAAACCCATCCTACGAGCAGTACTTC.

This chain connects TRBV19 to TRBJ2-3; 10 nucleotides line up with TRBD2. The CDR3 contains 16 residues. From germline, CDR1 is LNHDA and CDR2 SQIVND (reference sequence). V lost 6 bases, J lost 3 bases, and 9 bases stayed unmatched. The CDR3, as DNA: TGTGCCAGTAGCACCGGACTAGCGGTTTTTACAGATACGCAGTATTTT. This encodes CASSTGLAVFTDTQYF. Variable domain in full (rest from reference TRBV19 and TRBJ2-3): DGGITQSPKYLFRKEGQNVTLSCEQNLNHDAMYWYRQDPGQGLRLIYYSQIVNDFQKGDIAEGYSVSREKKESFPLTVTSAQKNPTAFYLCASSTGLAVFTDTQYFGPGTRLTVL.

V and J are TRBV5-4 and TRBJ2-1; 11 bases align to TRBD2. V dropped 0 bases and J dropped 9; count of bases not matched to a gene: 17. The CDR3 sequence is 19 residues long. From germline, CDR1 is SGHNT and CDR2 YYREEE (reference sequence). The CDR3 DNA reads TGTGCCAGCAGCTTGGGACCCTATAGCGGGGGGGCGATGGTTAGTGAGCAGTTCTTC. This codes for CASSLGPYSGGAMVSEQFF.

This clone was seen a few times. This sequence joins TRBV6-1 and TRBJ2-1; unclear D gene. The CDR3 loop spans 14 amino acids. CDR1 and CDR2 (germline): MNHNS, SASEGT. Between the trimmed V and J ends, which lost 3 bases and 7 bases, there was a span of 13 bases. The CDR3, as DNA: TGTGCCAGCAGTGACGGCACTTACTCGAATGAGCAGTTCTTC. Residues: CASSDGTYSNEQFF.

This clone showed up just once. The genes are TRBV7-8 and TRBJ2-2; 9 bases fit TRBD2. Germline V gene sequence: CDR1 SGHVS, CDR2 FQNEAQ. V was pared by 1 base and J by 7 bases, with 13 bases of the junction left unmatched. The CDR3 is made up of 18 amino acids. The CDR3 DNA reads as TGTGCCAGCAGCTTAGTTATGGTAGCGGGAGTGGTAGACGGGGAGCTGTTTTTT. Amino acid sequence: CASSLVMVAGVVDGELFF.

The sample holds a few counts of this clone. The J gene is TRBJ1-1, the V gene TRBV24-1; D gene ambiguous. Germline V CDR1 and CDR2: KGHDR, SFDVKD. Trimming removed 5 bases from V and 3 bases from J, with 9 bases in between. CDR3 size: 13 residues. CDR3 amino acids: CATSGSRDTEAFF. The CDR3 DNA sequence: TGTGCCACCAGTGGCTCCCGGGACACTGAAGCTTTCTTT.

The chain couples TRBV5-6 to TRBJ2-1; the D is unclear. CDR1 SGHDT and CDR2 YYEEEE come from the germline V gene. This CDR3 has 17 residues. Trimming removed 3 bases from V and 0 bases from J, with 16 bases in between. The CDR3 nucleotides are TGTGCCAGCAGCTATCCAGATTCCCGCCGCTCCTACAATGAGCAGTTCTTC. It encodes CASSYPDSRRSYNEQFF.

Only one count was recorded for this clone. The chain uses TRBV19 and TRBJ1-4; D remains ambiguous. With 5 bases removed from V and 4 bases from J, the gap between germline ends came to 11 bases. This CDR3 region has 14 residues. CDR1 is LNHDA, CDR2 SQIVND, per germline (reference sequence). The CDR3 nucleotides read TGTGCCAGTAGTCTGGGCAGTTATAATGAAAAACTGTTTTTT. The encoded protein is CASSLGSYNEKLFF.

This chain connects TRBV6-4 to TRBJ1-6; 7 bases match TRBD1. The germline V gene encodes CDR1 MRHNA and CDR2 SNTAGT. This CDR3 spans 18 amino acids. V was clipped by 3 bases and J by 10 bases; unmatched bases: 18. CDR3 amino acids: CASSEWFRGSPLGSPLHF. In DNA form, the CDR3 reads TGTGCCAGCAGTGAGTGGTTCAGGGGGAGCCCTTTAGGGTCACCCCTCCACTTT.

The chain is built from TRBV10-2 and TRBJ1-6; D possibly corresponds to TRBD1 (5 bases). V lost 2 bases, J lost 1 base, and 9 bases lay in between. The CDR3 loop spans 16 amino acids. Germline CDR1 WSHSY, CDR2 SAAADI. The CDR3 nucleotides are TGCGCCAGCAGTGAGGCAGGGCTATCCTATAATTCACCCCTCCACTTT. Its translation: CASSEAGLSYNSPLHF.

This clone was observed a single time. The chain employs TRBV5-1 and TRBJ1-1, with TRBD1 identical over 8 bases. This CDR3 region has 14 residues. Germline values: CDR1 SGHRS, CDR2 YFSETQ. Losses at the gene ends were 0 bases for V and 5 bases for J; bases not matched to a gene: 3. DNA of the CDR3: TGCGCCAGCAGCTTGGGACAGGGGAGGACTGAAGCTTTCTTT. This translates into CASSLGQGRTEAFF.

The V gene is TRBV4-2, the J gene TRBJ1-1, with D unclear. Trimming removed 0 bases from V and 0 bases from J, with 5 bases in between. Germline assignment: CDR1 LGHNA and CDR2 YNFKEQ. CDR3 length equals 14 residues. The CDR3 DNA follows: TGTGCCAGCAGCCAAGAGTACTTGAACACTGAAGCTTTCTTT. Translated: CASSQEYLNTEAFF.

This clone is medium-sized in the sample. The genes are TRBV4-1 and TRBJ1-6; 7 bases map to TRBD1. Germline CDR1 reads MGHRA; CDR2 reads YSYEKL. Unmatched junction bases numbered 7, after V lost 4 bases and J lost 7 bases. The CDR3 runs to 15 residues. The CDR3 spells CASSPEGQFNSPLHF. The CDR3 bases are TGCGCCAGCAGCCCAGAGGGACAGTTCAATTCACCCCTCCACTTT.

CDR3 DNA sequence: TGCGCCAGCAGCCAAATAGACCTTGGACTAGCGGGGGGCAATGAGCAGTTCTTC. Amino acid sequence: CASSQIDLGLAGGNEQFF. This chain joins TRBV4-1 and TRBJ2-1; 14 bases match TRBD2. The CDR3 loop spans 18 amino acids. The germline V gene has CDR1 MGHRA and CDR2 YSYEKL. Losses at the gene ends were 2 bases for V and 6 bases for J; bases not matched to a gene: 9.

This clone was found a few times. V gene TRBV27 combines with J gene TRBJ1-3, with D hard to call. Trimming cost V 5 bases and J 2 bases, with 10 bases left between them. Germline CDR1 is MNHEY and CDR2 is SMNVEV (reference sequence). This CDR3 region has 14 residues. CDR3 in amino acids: CASSLYPAGNTIYF. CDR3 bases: TGTGCCAGCAGTCTTTATCCGGCTGGAAACACCATATATTTT.

The CDR3 DNA sequence: TGTGCCAGCAGTTTGGGCCGGGACAACTACATTCAGTACTTC. It yields the protein CASSLGRDNYIQYF. The V and J genes are TRBV27 and TRBJ2-4, with a tentative D call TRBD1 (6 bases). Per germline, CDR1 MNHEY and CDR2 SMNVEV (reference sequence). V lost 3 bases and J 8 bases, leaving 14 bases between the germline ends. The CDR3 consists of 14 residues.

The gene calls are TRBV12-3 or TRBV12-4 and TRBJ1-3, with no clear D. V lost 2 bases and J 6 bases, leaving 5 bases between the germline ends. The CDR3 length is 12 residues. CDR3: CASSLLQNTIYF. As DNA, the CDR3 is TGTGCCAGCAGTTTATTGCAAAACACCATATATTTT.

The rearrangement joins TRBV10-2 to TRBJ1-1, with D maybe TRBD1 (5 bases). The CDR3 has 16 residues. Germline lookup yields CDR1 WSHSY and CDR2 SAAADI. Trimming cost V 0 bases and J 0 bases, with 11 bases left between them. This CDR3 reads CASSESAGVMNTEAFF. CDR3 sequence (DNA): TGCGCCAGCAGTGAGTCTGCGGGGGTTATGAACACTGAAGCTTTCTTT.

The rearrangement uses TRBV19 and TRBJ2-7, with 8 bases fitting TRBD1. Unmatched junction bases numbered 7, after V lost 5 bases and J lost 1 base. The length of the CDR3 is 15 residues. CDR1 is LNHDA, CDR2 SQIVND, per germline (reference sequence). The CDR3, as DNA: TGTGCCAGTAGTTCGCAGGGACAGGTATCCTACGAGCAGTACTTC. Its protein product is CASSSQGQVSYEQYF.

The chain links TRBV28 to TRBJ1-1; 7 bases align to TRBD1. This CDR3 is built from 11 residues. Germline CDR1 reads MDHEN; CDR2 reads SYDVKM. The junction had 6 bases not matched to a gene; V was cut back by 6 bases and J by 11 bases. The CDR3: CASRLGGDAFF. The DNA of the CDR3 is TGTGCCAGCAGGCTAGGGGGCGACGCTTTCTTT.